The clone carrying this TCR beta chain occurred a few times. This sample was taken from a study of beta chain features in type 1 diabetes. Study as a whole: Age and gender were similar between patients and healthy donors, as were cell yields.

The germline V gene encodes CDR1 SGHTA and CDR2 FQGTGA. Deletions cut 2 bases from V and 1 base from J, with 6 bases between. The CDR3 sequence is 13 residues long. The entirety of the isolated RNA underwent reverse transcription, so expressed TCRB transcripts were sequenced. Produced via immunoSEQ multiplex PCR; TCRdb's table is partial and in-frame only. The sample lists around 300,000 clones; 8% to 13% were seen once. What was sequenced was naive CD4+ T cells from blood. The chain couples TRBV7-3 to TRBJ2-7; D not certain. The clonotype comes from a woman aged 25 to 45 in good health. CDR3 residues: CASSLADSYEQYF. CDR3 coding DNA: TGTGCCAGCAGCTTAGCAGATTCCTACGAGCAGTACTTC.